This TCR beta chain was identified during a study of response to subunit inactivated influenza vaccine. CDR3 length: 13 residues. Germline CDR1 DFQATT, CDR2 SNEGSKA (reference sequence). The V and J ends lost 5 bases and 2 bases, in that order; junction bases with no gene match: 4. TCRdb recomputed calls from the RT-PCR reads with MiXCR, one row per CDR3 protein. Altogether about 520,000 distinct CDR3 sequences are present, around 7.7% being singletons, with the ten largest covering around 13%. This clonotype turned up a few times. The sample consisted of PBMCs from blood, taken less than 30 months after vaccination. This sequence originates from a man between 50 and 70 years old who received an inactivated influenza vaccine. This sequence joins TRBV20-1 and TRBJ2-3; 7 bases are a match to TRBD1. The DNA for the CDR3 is TGCAGTGCTGTAGACAGGGACACAGATACGCAGTATTTT. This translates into CSAVDRDTDTQYF.